Presented here are 19 T cell receptor beta chains from one specimen sequenced in a study of shared clonotypes between healthy human individuals. Produced via immunoSEQ multiplex PCR; TCRdb's table is partial and in-frame only. The sample shows more than 2,000,000 clones, approximately 93% of them seen only once. Material for sequencing was naive CD4+ T cells from PBMCs. Indicated subset: CD45RA+ positively selected. These receptor sequences come from a man aged 18 to 35 in good health. Some clones in this sample may be carry-over from other donors' samples.

This chain links TRBV5-1 with TRBJ2-2, with TRBD2 matching over 10 bases. CDR1 is SGHRS and CDR2 is YFSETQ in the germline V gene. V lost 4 bases, J lost 4 bases, and 7 bases stayed unmatched. The CDR3 totals 16 residues. The CDR3 DNA reads TGCGCCAGCAGCGATCCCGGACTAGCGGCCACCGGGGAGCTGTTTTTT. Translation gives CASSDPGLAATGELFF.

This chain joins TRBV6-1 and TRBJ2-1; a weak D match, TRBD2 (6 bases). Germline loops: CDR1 MNHNS, CDR2 SASEGT. The V gene lost 3 bases and the J gene lost 4 bases, with 16 bases spanning the gap. The CDR3 covers 16 residues. CDR3 protein: CASSDPTRGLYNEQFF. CDR3 coding DNA: TGTGCCAGCAGTGACCCAACGCGGGGATTATACAATGAGCAGTTCTTC.

Points on this clone: This specimen includes other DNA sequences encoding the same CDR3. V usage is TRBV10-3 and J usage is TRBJ2-3; weak D call: TRBD2 (5 bases). V shed 8 bases and J shed 0 bases, with 9 bases lying between them. CDR3 length equals 13 residues. Germline V lookup: CDR1 ENHRY, CDR2 SYGVKD. The CDR3: CAIGGSSTDTQYF. CDR3 coding DNA: TGTGCCATCGGAGGTTCTAGCACAGATACGCAGTATTTT.

This chain uses TRBV5-1 with TRBJ2-5; weak D call: TRBD2 (6 bases). Germline CDR1 and CDR2: SGHRS and YFSETQ. V lost 7 bases, J lost 0 bases, and 10 bases lay in between. The CDR3 sequence is 13 residues long. The DNA for the CDR3 is TGCGCCAGCGCTCGGGGGTACCAAGAGACCCAGTACTTC. Its translation is CASARGYQETQYF.

This clone appeared a few times. The chain is built from TRBV30 and TRBJ1-5; D is possibly TRBD1 (5 bases). The CDR3 consists of 16 residues. CDR1 and CDR2 from the germline V gene are GTSNPN and SVGIG (reference sequence). The germline V and J ends were trimmed by 2 bases and 2 bases, with 16 bases remaining between them. The CDR3 nucleotides read TGTGCCTGGAGTTCACGACCGGGGCAAGGCAATCAGCCCCAGCATTTT. It codes for CAWSSRPGQGNQPQHF.

The gene calls are TRBV7-3 and TRBJ2-5, with 8 bases that match TRBD1. J was trimmed by 5 bases and V by 5 bases; bases with no gene match: 10. In germline, CDR1 is SGHTA, CDR2 FQGTGA. The length of the CDR3 is 15 residues. As DNA, the CDR3 is TGTGCCAGCAGCCTAGCCGGACAGGGCGGGGAGACCCAGTACTTC. It specifies CASSLAGQGGETQYF.

V gene TRBV19 combines with J gene TRBJ2-1; possibly TRBD2 for D (5 bases). The CDR3 spans 15 residues. V gave up 7 bases and J gave up 0 bases, with 13 bases separating them. From germline, CDR1 is LNHDA and CDR2 SQIVND (reference sequence). CDR3 nucleotide sequence: TGTGCCAGTAAGTCTGAGCGGTTCTCCTACAATGAGCAGTTCTTC. Amino acid sequence: CASKSERFSYNEQFF.

The chain is built from TRBV11-2 and TRBJ2-5; 13 bases fit TRBD2. This CDR3 region has 17 residues. Trimming cost V 1 base and J 5 bases; bases outside gene matches: 7. Germline lookup yields CDR1 SGHAT and CDR2 FQNNGV. The CDR3 region is CASSLVGGLAGVETQYF. Written as DNA, the CDR3 is TGTGCCAGCAGCTTAGTAGGCGGACTAGCGGGAGTGGAGACCCAGTACTTC.

The rearrangement joins TRBV28 to TRBJ1-3; possible D gene TRBD1, 5 bases. Trimming cost V 4 bases and J 0 bases, with 16 bases left between them. The CDR3 spans 17 residues. CDR1 and CDR2 (germline): MDHEN, SYDVKM. The CDR3 loop is CASSSGTGPHSGNTIYF. The CDR3 nucleotides read TGTGCCAGCAGTTCCGGGACGGGGCCCCACTCTGGAAACACCATATATTTT.

The chain has TRBV5-1 and TRBJ1-4; unclear D gene. The CDR3 has 13 amino acids. Germline-derived CDR1 and CDR2 are SGHRS and YFSETQ. Trimming took 4 bases from V and 7 from J, leaving 11 bases between them. The DNA for the CDR3 is TGCGCCAGCAGCGATTCAAGAGTTGAAAAACTGTTTTTT. Protein sequence: CASSDSRVEKLFF. Filled out from reference TRBV5-1 and TRBJ1-4, the complete variable domain reads KAGVTQTPRYLIKTRGQQVTLSCSPISGHRSVSWYQQTPGQGLQFLFEYFSETQRNKGNFPGRFSGRQFSNSRSEMNVSTLELGDSALYLCASSDSRVEKLFFGSGTQLSVL.

This chain links TRBV29-1 with TRBJ1-3; unclear D gene. Looked up from germline, CDR1 is SQVTM and CDR2 is ANQGSEA. This CDR3 comprises 13 residues. Trimming cost V 8 bases and J 1 base, with 12 bases left between them. CDR3 residues: CSHGSLSGNTIYF. The CDR3 DNA follows: TGCAGCCACGGATCTTTATCTGGAAACACCATATATTTT.

Note on this clone: This specimen includes other DNA sequences encoding the same CDR3. DNA for the CDR3: TGTGCCAGCAGCCTGGCAGGGAACACTGAAGCTTTCTTT. It codes for CASSLAGNTEAFF. The chain joins TRBV7-9 to TRBJ1-1; no reliable D call. The CDR3 spans 13 residues. Trimming took 5 bases from V and 1 from J, leaving 8 bases between them. The germline gives CDR1 SEHNR, CDR2 FQNEAQ (reference sequence).

The chain recombines TRBV2 with TRBJ1-2; 8 positions match TRBD1. CDR3 length: 14 amino acids. Trimming at V came to 10 bases and at J to 5 bases, leaving 12 bases not matched to a gene. Germline CDR1 and CDR2: SNHLY and FYNNEI. The CDR3 DNA reads TGTGCCACCGTGGGGACAGGCCGTGGGTATGGCTACACCTTC. Its protein product is CATVGTGRGYGYTF.

CDR3 region: CASTRVLTYEQYF. The CDR3, as DNA: TGTGCCAGCACCCGGGTCCTGACCTACGAGCAGTACTTC. The gene calls are TRBV28 and TRBJ2-7; unclear D gene. Germline CDR1 is MDHEN and CDR2 is SYDVKM. Trimming pared 7 bases from V and 2 bases from J, leaving 12 bases between. The CDR3 runs to 13 residues. Complete variable domain (other parts from reference TRBV28 and TRBJ2-7): DVKVTQSSRYLVKRTGEKVFLECVQDMDHENMFWYRQDPGLGLRLIYFSYDVKMKEKGDIPEGYSVSREKKERFSLILESASTNQTSMYLCASTRVLTYEQYFGPGTRLTVT.

The chain employs TRBV29-1 and TRBJ2-1; 15 bases agree with TRBD2. This CDR3 is 16 amino acids long. CDR1 is SQVTM and CDR2 is ANQGSEA in the germline V gene. V shed 4 bases, J shed 8 bases, and the junction held 9 bases outside the gene matches. The chain's CDR3 is CSVGTSGRESMDEQFF. CDR3 nucleotides: TGCAGCGTTGGGACTAGCGGGAGGGAGTCTATGGATGAGCAGTTCTTC.

The chain couples TRBV6-1 to TRBJ2-2; D remains unclear. From germline, CDR1 is MNHNS and CDR2 SASEGT. V lost 7 bases and J lost 2, with 11 bases in between. The CDR3 has 14 amino acids. The chain's CDR3 is CASKGSPNTGELFF. Written as DNA, the CDR3 is TGTGCCAGCAAGGGTAGCCCCAACACCGGGGAGCTGTTTTTT.

The gene calls are TRBV11-2 and TRBJ2-7; TRBD2 matches 8 bases. The CDR3 spans 16 residues. Germline assignment: CDR1 SGHAT and CDR2 FQNNGV. V shed 1 base, J shed 5 bases, and the junction held 10 bases outside the gene matches. DNA of the CDR3: TGTGCCAGCAGCTTAGGAGTGGGCGGGAGGTCTAACGAGCAGTACTTC. Its protein is CASSLGVGGRSNEQYF.

A single count supports this clone. This chain uses TRBV5-1 with TRBJ1-5; D is undetermined. CDR3 size: 14 residues. CDR1 and CDR2 (germline): SGHRS, YFSETQ. V lost 2 bases, J lost 3 bases, and 9 bases lay in between. The CDR3 nucleotides are TGCGCCAGCAGCTTTGGCGGATACAATCAGCCCCAGCATTTT. Amino acid sequence: CASSFGGYNQPQHF.

The chain uses TRBV7-7 and TRBJ2-7; no reliable D call. The germline V gene has CDR1 SSHAT and CDR2 FNYEAQ (reference sequence). V lost 1 base, J lost 4 bases, and 14 bases lay in between. This CDR3 has 15 amino acids. The CDR3 here is CASSLDHSGYYEQYF. The CDR3 DNA reads TGTGCCAGCAGCTTAGATCATAGTGGATATTACGAGCAGTACTTC.